These 26 T cell receptor beta chains originate from one sample sequenced in a study of Ad26.COV2.S vaccination and SARS-CoV-2 variants. Treatment here: some 20 received Ad26.COV2.S at low or high dose, single or two shots; about 5 received placebo; per-sample allocation not given. The investigators took samples on day 63 after the first vaccine or placebo injection. Assay used: immunoSEQ multiplex PCR; TCRdb lists only in-frame clones, some missing. Of roughly 300,000 clones in the sample, about 85% were seen once. Source: peripheral blood, taken in a trial of Ad26.COV2.S vaccine versus placebo. Receptors originate from a person aged 18-60 years who received the Ad26.COV2.S COVID-19 vaccine or a placebo.

The genes are TRBV9 and TRBJ2-2; D is uncertain. The germline gives CDR1 SGDLS, CDR2 YYNGEE. V was shortened by 4 bases and J by 4 bases, with 14 bases between the two germline ends. The CDR3 extends over 15 amino acids. The CDR3 here is CASSPQETSTGELFF. DNA for the CDR3: TGTGCCAGCAGCCCGCAGGAGACGAGCACCGGGGAGCTGTTTTTT.

The rearrangement links TRBV30 to TRBJ1-1; D not resolved. This CDR3 comprises 13 residues. Trimming cost V 2 bases and J 0 bases, with 7 bases left between them. The germline CDR1 and CDR2 sequences are GTSNPN and SVGIG (reference sequence). CDR3 sequence (DNA): TGTGCCTGGAGTAAGCTTTTGAACACTGAAGCTTTCTTT. Amino acid sequence: CAWSKLLNTEAFF.

This chain connects TRBV25-1 to TRBJ1-4; weak D call: TRBD1 (5 bases). From germline, CDR1 is MGHDK and CDR2 SYGVNS. The CDR3 has 18 residues. With 2 bases removed from V and 6 bases from J, the gap between germline ends came to 22 bases. This chain's CDR3 is CASSEQGAGIVSDEKLFF. In DNA, the CDR3 is TGTGCCAGCAGTGAACAAGGGGCCGGGATCGTTTCGGATGAAAAACTGTTTTTT.

This chain joins TRBV19 and TRBJ1-2; the D gene is possibly TRBD1 (6 bases). The germline CDR1 and CDR2 sequences are LNHDA and SQIVND (reference sequence). CDR3 length: 13 amino acids. Trimming stripped 5 bases from V and 4 bases from J, with 11 bases between. Here the CDR3 reads CASSGDNGYGYTF. DNA for the CDR3: TGTGCCAGTAGTGGGGACAATGGCTATGGCTACACCTTC.

The rearrangement joins TRBV4-1 to TRBJ2-7, with 8 bases lining up with TRBD2. V lost 2 bases and J lost 5; bases outside the gene matches: 11. Germline V gives CDR1 MGHRA, CDR2 YSYEKL. The CDR3 is 16 amino acids. The CDR3, as DNA: TGCGCCAGCAGCCAAAAACTAGCGGATATCTCTCACGAGCAGTACTTC. Its translation: CASSQKLADISHEQYF.

The J gene is TRBJ1-4, the V gene TRBV7-2, with D tentatively TRBD1 (6 bases). Germline V CDR1 and CDR2: SGHTA, FQGNSA. The V end was cut by 5 bases, the J end by 0 bases, with 19 bases between. The CDR3 extends over 18 amino acids. The chain's CDR3 is CASSPLRGGGATNEKLFF. CDR3 sequence (DNA): TGTGCCAGCAGCCCGCTGCGAGGAGGGGGTGCAACTAATGAAAAACTGTTTTTT.

This chain uses TRBV12-3 or TRBV12-4 with TRBJ2-5, with D possibly matching TRBD2 (6 bases). The V end was cut by 3 bases, the J end by 4 bases, with 9 bases between. This CDR3 contains 13 residues. The CDR3 here is CASSFRGGETQYF. The CDR3 DNA reads TGTGCCAGCAGTTTTAGGGGAGGAGAGACCCAGTACTTC.

This chain connects TRBV6-6 to TRBJ1-2; D remains ambiguous. The germline CDR1 and CDR2 sequences are MNHNY and SVGAGI (reference sequence). This CDR3 has 13 residues. Trimming cost V 6 bases and J 12 bases, with 20 bases left between them. CDR3 nucleotide sequence: TGTGCCAGCAGGCCCAGACTGTTCCCCCTAGACACCTTC. Protein sequence: CASRPRLFPLDTF.

The chain recombines TRBV18 with TRBJ2-2; 11 nucleotides align to TRBD1. This CDR3 comprises 15 residues. From germline, CDR1 is KGHSH and CDR2 LQKENI. The V and J ends lost 4 bases and 2 bases, in that order; junction bases with no gene match: 0. The CDR3 reads CASSRTGGNTGELFF. In nucleotides, the CDR3 is TGTGCCAGCTCACGGACAGGGGGCAACACCGGGGAGCTGTTTTTT.

The rearrangement joins TRBV12-3 or TRBV12-4 to TRBJ1-2, with unresolved D. CDR3 length equals 11 residues. V lost 6 bases, J lost 7 bases, and 9 bases lay in between. The CDR3 DNA reads TGTGCCAGCAGCCGAAGCAGTGGCTACACCTTC. This codes for CASSRSSGYTF.

This clone appeared once. The J gene is TRBJ1-4, the V gene TRBV4-2, with D maybe TRBD1 (6 bases). V was shortened by 0 bases and J by 4 bases, with 15 bases between the two germline ends. Germline loops: CDR1 LGHNA, CDR2 YNFKEQ. This CDR3 spans 17 amino acids. The chain's CDR3 is CASSQETLGGLNEKLFF. Here the CDR3 DNA reads TGTGCCAGCAGCCAAGAAACGTTAGGGGGACTTAATGAAAAACTGTTTTTT.

This clone was seen a single time. This rearrangement joins TRBV10-3 to TRBJ2-5, with 8 nucleotides matching TRBD2. V lost 9 bases and J lost 0; bases outside the gene matches: 9. Germline CDR1 ENHRY, CDR2 SYGVKD. The CDR3 extends over 15 amino acids. The CDR3 DNA is TGTGCCATTCAACGTCCGGGGGGGAACCAAGAGACCCAGTACTTC. Its protein is CAIQRPGGNQETQYF.

The rearrangement links TRBV30 to TRBJ1-1; D call uncertain. Germline values: CDR1 GTSNPN, CDR2 SVGIG (reference sequence). Trimming stripped 8 bases from V and 11 bases from J, with 21 bases between. The CDR3 is 12 residues long. CDR3 sequence (DNA): TGTGCCCAAGGTAACCCAAGCGGAATGGCTTTCTTT. Residues: CAQGNPSGMAFF.

V and J are TRBV19 and TRBJ1-4; TRBD1 agrees at 8 bases. Germline CDR1 is LNHDA and CDR2 is SQIVND (reference sequence). Trimming took 3 bases from V and 5 from J; bases not matched to a gene: 5. CDR3 size: 15 residues. The CDR3 nucleotides are TGTGCCAGTAGTATGACAGGGGCTTGGAATGAAAAACTGTTTTTT. This codes for CASSMTGAWNEKLFF.

V and J are TRBV7-2 and TRBJ2-7; D may be TRBD2 (5 bases). CDR3 length: 18 amino acids. The germline CDR1 and CDR2 sequences are SGHTA and FQGNSA. V lost 1 base to trimming and J lost 0 bases, with 19 bases between them. DNA for the CDR3: TGTGCCAGCAGCTTAGAGATGGCCGGCGGGCCGACCTCCTACGAGCAGTACTTC. Protein: CASSLEMAGGPTSYEQYF.

This clone occurred a few times. The V and J genes are TRBV3-1 (or the pseudogene TRBV3-2) and TRBJ2-2; maybe TRBD1 (6 bases). V was cut by 0 bases and J by 3 bases, with 8 bases left in between. This CDR3 comprises 15 residues. In germline, CDR1 is LGHDT, CDR2 YNNKEL (reference sequence). The DNA of the CDR3 is TGTGCCAGCAGCCAAGAGGGGGCTGACACCGGGGAGCTGTTTTTT. Residues: CASSQEGADTGELFF.

In DNA, the CDR3 is TGTGCCAGCAGCTTCGCAGGGGGCTCCAACTATGGCTACACCTTC. Encoded protein: CASSFAGGSNYGYTF. The chain has TRBV5-8 and TRBJ1-2, with 8 bases fitting TRBD1. From germline, CDR1 is SGHTS and CDR2 YDEGEE. CDR3 length equals 15 residues. The V gene end was trimmed by 2 bases and the J gene end by 2 bases; junction bases not matched to a gene: 5.

The rearrangement links TRBV25-1 to TRBJ2-7; 7 bases fit TRBD1. The V gene's germline CDR1 is MGHDK and CDR2 SYGVNS. The V segment lost 8 bases and the J segment 0 bases; nucleotides outside the gene matches: 4. The CDR3 loop spans 13 amino acids. The CDR3 DNA sequence: TGTGCCAGCCGCGGACAGGCCTCCTACGAGCAGTACTTC. This codes for CASRGQASYEQYF.

This chain connects TRBV28 to TRBJ2-2; weak D call: TRBD2 (5 bases). Trimming took off 3 bases at V and 7 bases at J, with 18 bases between the two ends. Germline-derived CDR1 and CDR2 are MDHEN and SYDVKM. The CDR3 length is 16 residues. CDR3: CASSFPPGRAIGELFF. CDR3 bases: TGTGCCAGCAGTTTCCCCCCGGGGAGAGCTATCGGGGAGCTGTTTTTT.

In its sample, this clone was seen once. J is TRBJ1-5 and V is TRBV15; a possible D gene is TRBD1 (5 bases). CDR3 length: 16 residues. V gave up 0 bases and J gave up 5 bases, with 14 bases separating them. Germline CDR1 reads LNHNV; CDR2 reads YYDKDF (reference sequence). In nucleotides, the CDR3 is TGTGCCACCAGCAGAGATCACAGAGGGACCGATCAGCCCCAGCATTTT. Protein sequence: CATSRDHRGTDQPQHF. Supplemented by reference TRBV15 and TRBJ1-5, the full variable domain reads DAMVIQNPRYQVTQFGKPVTLSCSQTLNHNVMYWYQQKSSQAPKLLFHYYDKDFNNEADTPDNFQSRRPNTSFCFLDIRSPGLGDTAMYLCATSRDHRGTDQPQHFGDGTRLSIL.

The chain has TRBV9 and TRBJ2-2; 8 bases map to TRBD2. The V segment lost 0 bases and the J segment 0 bases; nucleotides outside the gene matches: 1. This CDR3 region has 16 residues. Germline CDR1 and CDR2: SGDLS and YYNGEE. The CDR3 sequence is CASSVVSGANTGELFF. Written as DNA, the CDR3 is TGTGCCAGCAGCGTAGTTAGCGGGGCGAACACCGGGGAGCTGTTTTTT.

This chain connects TRBV6-5 to TRBJ2-1, with 9 bases aligning to TRBD1. The CDR3 length is 15 residues. Trimming at V came to 2 bases and at J to 4 bases, leaving 3 bases not matched to a gene. Germline V CDR1 and CDR2: MNHEY, SVGAGI. This CDR3 reads CASSYGTGRYNEQFF. The DNA of the CDR3 is TGTGCCAGCAGTTACGGGACAGGGAGATACAATGAGCAGTTCTTC.

V and J are TRBV4-1 and TRBJ2-7, with no clear D. The V gene lost 1 base and the J gene lost 6 bases, with 13 bases spanning the gap. The CDR3 has 14 amino acids. Germline-derived CDR1 and CDR2 are MGHRA and YSYEKL. CDR3 protein: CASSQGQGSGEQYF. In DNA, the CDR3 is TGCGCCAGCAGCCAAGGCCAAGGGTCCGGCGAGCAGTACTTC.

J is TRBJ2-7 and V is TRBV2, with no clear D. CDR1 and CDR2 from the germline V gene are SNHLY and FYNNEI. Trimming left V 7 bases short and J 6 bases short, with 19 bases between. This CDR3 is 14 amino acids long. The CDR3: CASKPNEGLREQYF. The CDR3 nucleotides are TGTGCCAGCAAACCAAACGAAGGGCTTCGCGAGCAGTACTTC.

In its sample, this clone was seen once. This rearrangement joins TRBV5-6 to TRBJ2-7; D may be TRBD1 (5 bases). Germline V gives CDR1 SGHDT, CDR2 YYEEEE. Trimming shortened V by 1 base and J by 6 bases, and 29 bases separated the two germline ends. This CDR3 contains 19 residues. This CDR3 reads CASSLKLGRNWQGKVEQYF. CDR3 nucleotide sequence: TGTGCCAGCAGCTTGAAGCTCGGGCGTAATTGGCAGGGAAAGGTCGAGCAGTACTTC.

J is TRBJ1-4 and V is TRBV9, with 9 bases aligning to TRBD1. With V trimmed by 3 bases and J by 4 bases, 4 bases remained unmatched. Germline values: CDR1 SGDLS, CDR2 YYNGEE. There are 15 residues in the CDR3. The CDR3 here is CASSDLDRGNEKLFF. CDR3 DNA sequence: TGTGCCAGCAGCGATTTGGACAGGGGTAATGAAAAACTGTTTTTT.